This T cell receptor (beta chain) was sequenced for a study of a mutant IDH1 vaccine in newly diagnosed glioma (TCRdb year 2021). Turning to the overall study: Eight vaccinations were administered to patients in weeks 1, 3, 5, 7, 11, 15, 19 and 23, corresponding to visits V03 through V10. Vaccination started 4-6 weeks after radiotherapy alone, or was given together with temozolomide cycles in the groups whose treatment included chemotherapy. Of the approximately 33 patients who were treated, around 60% were male and roughly 38% were female, and the mean age was approximately 40 years. Prior to enrollment, patients had been given standard therapy consisting of radiotherapy alone, temozolomide alone, or radiochemotherapy with temozolomide, with the combination given to most patients. Peripheral blood was collected at six visits: V03 (baseline), V05, V07, V10, V12 and V13. For exploratory analyses, fewer than 30 treated patients had longitudinal TCRB deep sequencing done wherever samples were available. The paper's findings and limits, for the study overall: The authors noted that analyses of patient blood samples could not be reproduced because of sample limitations. Immune responses induced by the vaccine were seen in more than 85% of patients across multiple MHC alleles. Pseudoprogression seemed to be unrelated to changes in the top peripheral T cell clonotypes found by TCRB sequencing. Selection of PBMC samples for TCRB deep sequencing was based on availability.

The germline V gene yields MDHEN for CDR1 and SYDVKM for CDR2. Spanning cysteine to phenylalanine, the CDR3 consists of 15 amino acids. Just CDR3 DNA is preserved here, 45 bases in frame from base 1. Between the V and J ends, shortened by 6 bases and 7 bases respectively, the junction contains 16 bases. Points on this clone: Its target antigen remains unknown. No qualities accompany the bases; no much larger clone lies one base away.

Read against the paper, the sample's time point label means: week 23, last vaccination. Each vaccine dose was 300 ug of a 20-mer mutant IDH1 peptide in Montanide, given subcutaneously with topical imiquimod. All donors had newly diagnosed IDH1-mutant astrocytomas of WHO grade 3 or 4 that showed loss of nuclear ATRX. The samples were drawn from NOA16, a multicentre, single-arm, open-label phase I trial in Germany that tested a mutant IDH1 peptide vaccine in humans for the first time. The DNeasy Blood and Tissue Kit was used to extract genomic DNA from EDTA blood for TCRB sequencing. The library was made by the immunoSEQ multiplex PCR assay. Rearranged TCR beta chain sequences were amplified using the hsTCRB Kit according to the manufacturer's protocol. An Illumina MiSeq was used to sequence the TCRB libraries. The original pipeline was this. The kit vendor's proprietary platform handled demultiplexing, trimming and gene mapping. TCRdb re-hosts the immuneACCESS table, in-frame sequences only. Its copies lack some clones; in the studies checked, an unresolved V gene accounts for under half of them, and the cause for the rest is not known. For V, J and clone size, that table is used; D and trimming come from the DNA. Within this sample are some 33,000 clones, with around 87% of them counted one time only. The ten largest make up around 2.6% of the sample.

Sample: PBMCs, taken from a glioma patient whose treatment included an IDH1 peptide vaccine. Rearrangement joined TRBV28 to TRBJ1-6; a weak D assignment points to TRBD1 (5 bases agree). The receptor was derived from a man aged 40-49 years with glioma. The encoded CDR3 is CASRPYGAGNSPLHF. The sequence in DNA is TGTGCCAGCAGACCTTATGGGGCAGGCAATTCACCCCTCCACTTT.